These 21 T cell receptor beta chains share one sample of origin, sequenced in a study of blood T cells in healthy people across ages. Using a J-beta primer mix together with a sample-barcoded 5' primer, a second PCR was run for roughly 7 to 11 cycles. Using its own MiXCR run on the 5' RACE reads, TCRdb lists one record per CDR3 protein. The sample has about 640,000 distinct CDR3 sequences, 58% seen once. The sample comprised blood. These receptors came from a man between 60 and 75 years old in good health.

This chain joins TRBV5-1 and TRBJ2-5; 13 bases align to TRBD2. Per germline, CDR1 SGHRS and CDR2 YFSETQ. The length of the CDR3 is 17 residues. The ends lost 1 base at V and 2 bases at J; junction bases unmatched: 5. CDR3 residues: CASSLSALAGGQETQYF. CDR3 in DNA: TGCGCCAGCAGCTTGTCAGCACTAGCGGGGGGGCAAGAGACCCAGTACTTC.

This chain joins TRBV5-1 and TRBJ1-2, with 11 bases lining up with TRBD1. Germline-derived CDR1 and CDR2 are SGHRS and YFSETQ. J gave up 7 bases and V 4 bases, and 6 bases lay outside the gene matches. There are 14 residues in the CDR3. The chain's CDR3 is CASSRTGGHGGYTF. The CDR3 DNA sequence: TGCGCCAGCAGCAGGACAGGGGGCCACGGTGGCTACACCTTC.

This rearrangement joins TRBV5-1 to TRBJ1-2; 9 bases match TRBD1. Germline CDR1 and CDR2: SGHRS and YFSETQ. J gave up 6 bases and V 1 base, and 7 bases lay outside the gene matches. The CDR3 has 15 residues. CDR3 sequence: CASSLIGTGGDGYTF. The CDR3 DNA reads as TGCGCCAGCAGCTTGATCGGCACAGGGGGCGATGGCTACACCTTC.

This chain joins TRBV10-1 and TRBJ1-2, with TRBD1 matching over 8 bases. Germline-derived CDR1 and CDR2 are WNHNN and SYGVQD (reference sequence). V dropped 6 bases and J dropped 8; count of bases not matched to a gene: 11. This CDR3 spans 14 amino acids. The CDR3 here is CASSERRTGKGYTF. CDR3 bases: TGCGCCAGCAGCGAACGTAGGACAGGGAAAGGCTACACCTTC.

The chain links TRBV3-1 to TRBJ2-3; D not certain. This CDR3 has 14 residues. The germline V and J ends were trimmed by 3 bases and 0 bases, with 7 bases remaining between them. Germline CDR1 and CDR2: LGHDT and YNNKEL (reference sequence). The CDR3 sequence is CASSQMTSTDTQYF. The CDR3 DNA follows: TGTGCCAGCAGCCAGATGACTAGCACAGATACGCAGTATTTT.

This clonotype has a handful of counts. The V and J genes are TRBV2 and TRBJ2-7; TRBD1 matches at 10 bases. In germline, CDR1 is SNHLY, CDR2 FYNNEI. The CDR3 runs 15 residues. Trimming at V came to 4 bases and at J to 2 bases, leaving 5 bases not matched to a gene. Here the CDR3 reads CASSAPGTGAYEQYF. The CDR3 coding sequence is TGTGCCAGCAGTGCCCCCGGGACAGGGGCCTACGAGCAGTACTTC.

This clonotype was found a few times. This sequence joins TRBV20-1 and TRBJ1-2; TRBD1 agrees at 10 bases. Trimming took 4 bases from V and 8 from J; bases not matched to a gene: 13. Germline V CDR1 and CDR2: DFQATT, SNEGSKA (reference sequence). The length of the CDR3 is 15 residues. CDR3 region: CSATRQGAAFWGYTF. The CDR3 coding sequence is TGCAGTGCTACTCGACAGGGGGCTGCCTTTTGGGGCTACACCTTC.

V gene TRBV5-1 combines with J gene TRBJ2-5; 7 bases line up with TRBD1. V lost 1 base, J lost 2 bases, and 5 bases stayed unmatched. Germline V gives CDR1 SGHRS, CDR2 YFSETQ. The CDR3 contains 15 residues. DNA for the CDR3: TGCGCCAGCAGCTTGTTGCAGGGGGTACAAGAGACCCAGTACTTC. The encoded protein is CASSLLQGVQETQYF.

The chain recombines TRBV4-2 with TRBJ2-1; D may match TRBD1 or TRBD2 (5 bases each). CDR1 and CDR2 (germline): LGHNA, YNFKEQ. This CDR3 spans 17 amino acids. Deletions cut 4 bases from V and 6 bases from J, with 22 bases between. CDR3 nucleotides: TGTGCCAGCAGCCCCTCGGAGCGGACTGGGGCGGCCAATGAGCAGTTCTTC. Residues: CASSPSERTGAANEQFF.

This clonotype was observed a few times. The CDR3 loop is CASSLGIERARETQYF. Here the CDR3 DNA reads TGCGCCAGCAGCTTGGGTATCGAAAGGGCGAGAGAGACCCAGTACTTC. This chain uses TRBV5-1 with TRBJ2-5; D unresolved. This CDR3 is 16 amino acids long. Germline V gene lookup returns CDR1 SGHRS and CDR2 YFSETQ. The ends were cut back, 0 bases at V and 4 bases at J, with 16 bases in the middle.

The J gene is TRBJ2-7, the V gene TRBV6-5; maybe TRBD1 (5 bases). V was shortened by 6 bases and J by 2 bases, with 8 bases between the two germline ends. This CDR3 is built from 12 residues. Germline lookup yields CDR1 MNHEY and CDR2 SVGAGI. The CDR3 DNA sequence: TGTGCCAGCAGATCACAGGCCTACGAGCAGTACTTC. As protein: CASRSQAYEQYF.

The V gene is TRBV7-8, the J gene TRBJ2-7, with 9 nucleotides matching TRBD1. The CDR3 sequence is 12 residues long. CDR1 is SGHVS and CDR2 is FQNEAQ in the germline V gene. The junction had 2 bases not matched to a gene; V was cut back by 2 bases and J by 9 bases. CDR3 region: CASSLRGQGQYF. CDR3 nucleotides: TGTGCCAGCAGCTTAAGGGGACAGGGGCAGTACTTC.

The genes are TRBV6-2 or TRBV6-3 and TRBJ2-3; 10 bases line up with TRBD2. This CDR3 has 17 amino acids. Germline V gene data show CDR1 as MNHEY and CDR2 as SVGEGT. V dropped 2 bases and J dropped 1; count of bases not matched to a gene: 6. The CDR3 coding sequence is TGTGCCAGCAGTTACGGGTCTAGCGGGGGCCGCACAGATACGCAGTATTTT. Translated: CASSYGSSGGRTDTQYF.

V gene TRBV5-1 combines with J gene TRBJ2-1; either TRBD1 or TRBD2 may supply D (5 bases each). This CDR3 comprises 15 residues. Trimming pared 2 bases from V and 7 bases from J, leaving 16 bases between. The germline V gene has CDR1 SGHRS and CDR2 YFSETQ. CDR3 sequence reads: CASSFSGTSVNEQFF. As DNA, the CDR3 is TGCGCCAGCAGCTTCTCCGGGACCTCTGTAAATGAGCAGTTCTTC.

This clonotype was counted between two and nine times. The rearrangement links TRBV18 to TRBJ2-7; 7 bases are shared with TRBD1. Trimming at V came to 5 bases and at J to 5 bases, leaving 9 bases not matched to a gene. The CDR3 length is 14 residues. Germline CDR1 reads KGHSH; CDR2 reads LQKENI. The CDR3 region has the DNA TGTGCCAGCTCAGGCCGACAGGGATGGGACGAGCAGTACTTC. Its translation is CASSGRQGWDEQYF.

The gene calls are TRBV21-1 and TRBJ2-7; the table assigns TRBD1, which was not confirmed against the DNA. TRBV21-1 is a listed pseudogene. CDR3 length equals 14 residues. CDR3 region: CARGRDRSPYEQYF. The CDR3 DNA is TGTGCCAGGGGGAGGGACAGGTCTCCCTACGAGCAGTACTTC.

The table lists this clonotype with a count of one. The chain is built from TRBV20-1 and TRBJ2-5, with TRBD2 as a possible D gene (6 bases). The end of the DNA fits TRBJ2-7 better, so the J call may be wrong. This CDR3 comprises 13 residues. Germline lookup yields CDR1 DFQATT and CDR2 SNEGSKA (reference sequence). The CDR3 spells CSASTSRTYEQYF. The CDR3 region has the DNA TGCAGTGCTAGTACTAGCAGAACCTACGAGCAGTACTTC.

This clonotype was recorded a few times. The chain recombines TRBV10-3 with TRBJ1-2; the D gene is possibly TRBD1 (6 bases). The germline V and J ends were trimmed by 3 bases and 6 bases, with 11 bases remaining between them. This CDR3 comprises 13 residues. Germline V gene sequence: CDR1 ENHRY, CDR2 SYGVKD. CDR3 loop: CAISETGLDGYTF. The CDR3 nucleotides read TGTGCCATCAGTGAAACAGGGCTGGATGGCTACACCTTC.

This chain uses TRBV3-1 with TRBJ2-5; 9 nucleotides agree with TRBD2. Germline V gives CDR1 LGHDT, CDR2 YNNKEL (reference sequence). The CDR3 is 16 residues long. The trim removed 0 bases at V and 6 bases at J, leaving 8 bases unmatched. The CDR3 region is CASSQDLSGGRQTQYF. In DNA, the CDR3 is TGTGCCAGCAGCCAAGATCTTAGCGGGGGTCGGCAGACCCAGTACTTC.

This clonotype has more than one count but fewer than ten. The rearrangement links TRBV10-2 to TRBJ2-3; the D is unclear. Trimming took 2 bases from V and 4 from J, leaving 10 bases between them. The CDR3 is 14 residues long. CDR1 and CDR2 from the germline V gene are WSHSY and SAAADI. CDR3 loop: CASSERGQSDTQYF. The CDR3 coding sequence is TGCGCCAGCAGTGAGCGTGGCCAATCAGATACGCAGTATTTT.

J is TRBJ2-1 and V is TRBV12-5; maybe TRBD2 (5 bases). The CDR3 has 14 amino acids. V dropped 7 bases and J dropped 2 bases, with 12 bases sitting between them. Looked up from germline, CDR1 is LGHNT and CDR2 is FRNRAP. CDR3 coding DNA: TGTGCTAGTGTGAGGGCGGTCCCCTACAATGAGCAGTTCTTC. It specifies CASVRAVPYNEQFF.